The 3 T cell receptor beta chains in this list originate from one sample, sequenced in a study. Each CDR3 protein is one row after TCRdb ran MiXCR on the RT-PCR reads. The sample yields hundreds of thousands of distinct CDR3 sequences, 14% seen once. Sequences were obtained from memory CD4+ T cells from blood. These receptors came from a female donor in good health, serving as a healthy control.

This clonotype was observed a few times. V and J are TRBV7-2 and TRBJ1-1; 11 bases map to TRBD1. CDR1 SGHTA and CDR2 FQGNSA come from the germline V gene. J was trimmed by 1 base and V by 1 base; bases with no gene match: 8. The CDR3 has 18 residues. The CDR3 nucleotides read TGTGCCAGCAGCTTAGTTTTCGGACAGGGGGCTAAGAACACTGAAGCTTTCTTT. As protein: CASSLVFGQGAKNTEAFF.

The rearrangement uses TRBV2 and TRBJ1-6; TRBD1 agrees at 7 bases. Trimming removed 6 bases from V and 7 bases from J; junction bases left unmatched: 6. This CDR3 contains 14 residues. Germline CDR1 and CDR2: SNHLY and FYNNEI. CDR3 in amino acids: CASSGGTANSPLHF. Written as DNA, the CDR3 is TGTGCCAGCAGCGGAGGGACAGCCAATTCACCCCTCCACTTT.

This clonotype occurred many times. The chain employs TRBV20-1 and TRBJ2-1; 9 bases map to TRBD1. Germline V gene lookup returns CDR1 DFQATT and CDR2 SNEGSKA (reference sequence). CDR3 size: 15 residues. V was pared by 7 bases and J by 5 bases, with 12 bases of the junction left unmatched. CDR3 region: CSGQQGAAVHNEQFF. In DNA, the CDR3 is TGCAGTGGTCAACAGGGGGCGGCCGTCCACAATGAGCAGTTCTTC.